The 29 T cell receptor beta chains below were found in one sample sequenced in a study of T cells in Graves' hyperthyroidism and ophthalmopathy. What was amplified from RNA transcripts were TCR beta CDR3 regions. The HTBI primer set was used in a first-round RT-PCR of the TCR CDR3. Each CDR3 protein is one row after TCRdb ran MiXCR on the multiplex PCR reads. The sample contains 650,000 to 700,000 distinct CDR3 sequences, roughly 17% of which appear only once. The sequenced sample consisted of blood. These TCRs come from a man aged 50 or older with Graves' hyperthyroidism.

This clonotype was found many times. This sequence joins TRBV28 and TRBJ1-1; a weak D match, TRBD1 (6 bases). The germline V gene encodes CDR1 MDHEN and CDR2 SYDVKM. V was pared by 2 bases and J by 4 bases, with 8 bases between. There are 13 residues in the CDR3. The chain's CDR3 is CASSLMTGTEAFF. CDR3 nucleotides: TGTGCCAGCAGTTTAATGACAGGCACTGAAGCTTTCTTT.

This clonotype was seen only a few times. CDR3 in amino acids: CASSQSKTGYGYTF. The DNA for the CDR3 is TGTGCCAGCTCACAATCGAAGACGGGCTATGGCTACACCTTC. The chain carries TRBV18 and TRBJ1-2; D not resolved. CDR3 length: 14 amino acids. CDR1 and CDR2 from the germline V gene are KGHSH and LQKENI. V was clipped by 4 bases and J by 4 bases, with 13 bases between them.

This clonotype was seen a few times. This chain connects TRBV30 to TRBJ2-7, with a weak D call TRBD1 (6 bases). CDR3 length: 12 amino acids. Trimming removed 4 bases at V and 4 bases at J, with 11 bases between. Germline V lookup: CDR1 GTSNPN, CDR2 SVGIG (reference sequence). For the CDR3, the DNA is TGTGCCTGGAACAGGGACCATTACGAGCAGTACTTC. Amino acids: CAWNRDHYEQYF. The full variable domain, in which reference TRBV30 and TRBJ2-7 provide the parts outside the CDR3, is SQTIHQWPATLVQPVGSPLSLECTVEGTSNPNLYWYRQAAGRGLQLLFYSVGIGQISSEVPQNLSASRPQDRQFILSSKKLLLSDSGFYLCAWNRDHYEQYFGPGTRLTVT.

This chain uses TRBV9 with TRBJ2-1; D not resolved. Trimming cost V 4 bases and J 5 bases, with 16 bases left between them. The CDR3 loop spans 15 amino acids. The germline V gene encodes CDR1 SGDLS and CDR2 YYNGEE. The CDR3 loop reads CASSPIHRSNNEQFF. The CDR3 bases are TGTGCCAGCAGCCCTATTCACCGGAGTAACAATGAGCAGTTCTTC.

The table lists this clonotype with a few counts. The chain links TRBV19 to TRBJ2-1, with TRBD1 identical over 7 bases. Trimming removed 5 bases from V and 2 bases from J; junction bases left unmatched: 3. Germline V CDR1 and CDR2: LNHDA, SQIVND (reference sequence). This CDR3 is built from 14 residues. In DNA form, the CDR3 reads TGTGCCAGTAGTTTGACAGGGCCCTACAATGAGCAGTTCTTC. Translating it yields CASSLTGPYNEQFF.

The sample holds a few counts of this clonotype. The chain is built from TRBV30 and TRBJ1-5; D is unresolved. Germline V gives CDR1 GTSNPN, CDR2 SVGIG (reference sequence). The CDR3 is made up of 13 amino acids. V lost 2 bases, J lost 1 base, and 6 bases lay in between. The CDR3, as DNA: TGTGCCTGGAGTACCAGGAGCAATCAGCCCCAGCATTTT. Translated, it gives CAWSTRSNQPQHF. Full variable domain (missing parts from reference TRBV30 and TRBJ1-5): SQTIHQWPATLVQPVGSPLSLECTVEGTSNPNLYWYRQAAGRGLQLLFYSVGIGQISSEVPQNLSASRPQDRQFILSSKKLLLSDSGFYLCAWSTRSNQPQHFGDGTRLSIL.

This clonotype was recorded at least ten times. The rearrangement uses TRBV2 and TRBJ1-5, with a tentative D call TRBD1 (5 bases). The CDR3 runs to 14 residues. Germline V gene sequence: CDR1 SNHLY, CDR2 FYNNEI. V lost 10 bases and J 6 bases, leaving 19 bases between the germline ends. The CDR3 sequence: CATRLGGQGQPQHF. CDR3 in DNA: TGTGCCACCAGACTAGGAGGGCAGGGTCAGCCCCAGCATTTT.

This clonotype was detected ten times or more. V gene TRBV11-1 combines with J gene TRBJ1-2; no definite D call. Germline CDR1 reads SGHAT; CDR2 reads FQDESV (reference sequence). The V end was cut by 1 base, the J end by 4 bases, with 7 bases between. The CDR3 consists of 13 residues. Here the CDR3 DNA reads TGTGCCAGCAGCTTAGTGCATTCCTATGGCTACACCTTC. This sequence encodes CASSLVHSYGYTF.

In its sample, this clonotype was seen many times. The chain employs TRBV12-3 or TRBV12-4 and TRBJ1-2; D may be TRBD1 (5 bases). V gave up 3 bases and J gave up 4 bases, with 9 bases separating them. The length of the CDR3 is 13 residues. CDR3 sequence reads: CASSFQGSYGYTF. The CDR3 coding sequence is TGTGCCAGCAGTTTCCAGGGATCCTATGGCTACACCTTC.

This clonotype has ten or more counts. V and J are TRBV7-9 and TRBJ2-1; the D gene is possibly TRBD2 (5 bases). The V gene lost 4 bases and the J gene lost 12 bases, with 13 bases spanning the gap. This CDR3 spans 12 amino acids. CDR1 is SEHNR and CDR2 is FQNEAQ in the germline V gene (reference sequence). CDR3 loop: CASSSGLLRQFF. The DNA of the CDR3 is TGTGCCAGCAGCTCCGGACTGTTAAGGCAGTTCTTC.

The sample holds many counts of this clonotype. V gene TRBV28 combines with J gene TRBJ1-1; the D is unclear. The length of the CDR3 is 15 residues. Germline V gives CDR1 MDHEN, CDR2 SYDVKM. Between the trimmed V and J ends, which lost 7 bases and 1 base, there was a span of 16 bases. CDR3 in amino acids: CASKQYRLRNTEAFF. The DNA for the CDR3 is TGTGCCAGCAAACAGTACCGACTCAGGAACACTGAAGCTTTCTTT.

In this sample, this clonotype turned up many times. The chain has TRBV27 and TRBJ2-2; TRBD2 agrees at 9 bases. This CDR3 spans 13 amino acids. Unmatched junction bases numbered 1, after V lost 6 bases and J lost 5 bases. Germline-derived CDR1 and CDR2 are MNHEY and SMNVEV (reference sequence). The CDR3 DNA is TGTGCCAGCAGGCTAGCGGGGACCGGGGAGCTGTTTTTT. Translation: CASRLAGTGELFF.

The CDR3 region is CASSFSGPFNTDTQYF. DNA for the CDR3: TGCGCCAGCAGCTTTTCAGGGCCGTTTAACACAGATACGCAGTATTTT. This chain connects TRBV5-1 to TRBJ2-3, with TRBD1 as a possible D gene (5 bases). The germline V and J ends were trimmed by 2 bases and 2 bases, with 15 bases remaining between them. Looked up from germline, CDR1 is SGHRS and CDR2 is YFSETQ. The CDR3 is 16 residues long.

The chain recombines TRBV20-1 with TRBJ2-2; D possibly corresponds to TRBD1 (6 bases). The CDR3 loop spans 14 amino acids. Trimming cost V 8 bases and J 6 bases, with 19 bases left between them. Germline V gene sequence: CDR1 DFQATT, CDR2 SNEGSKA (reference sequence). The CDR3, as DNA: TGCAGTATAAGTGGTTTGGGGGCAGCCGGGGAGCTGTTTTTT. Protein sequence: CSISGLGAAGELFF.

V usage is TRBV20-1 and J usage is TRBJ1-4; no firm D call. The CDR3 runs 14 residues. V gave up 0 bases and J gave up 3 bases, with 8 bases separating them. Germline CDR1 reads DFQATT; CDR2 reads SNEGSKA (reference sequence). The DNA for the CDR3 is TGCAGTGCTAGAGATCCCCCAGCTAATGAAAAACTGTTTTTT. Its translation is CSARDPPANEKLFF.

Ten or more counts support this clonotype. The chain recombines TRBV11-2 with TRBJ2-1, with no clear D. The length of the CDR3 is 12 residues. V lost 0 bases and J lost 9, with 6 bases in between. Per the germline V gene, CDR1 is SGHAT and CDR2 is FQNNGV. The CDR3 DNA follows: TGTGCCAGCAGCTTAGACGCCCTTGAGCAGTTCTTC. Amino acids: CASSLDALEQFF.

This clonotype was observed at least ten times. This chain links TRBV2 with TRBJ2-7, with TRBD2 matching over 14 bases. V was pared by 6 bases and J by 2 bases, with 15 bases of the junction left unmatched. This CDR3 is 19 amino acids long. The germline gives CDR1 SNHLY, CDR2 FYNNEI. CDR3 sequence: CASSPGTSGSQARTYEQYF. DNA of the CDR3: TGTGCCAGCAGCCCCGGGACTAGCGGGAGTCAGGCAAGGACCTACGAGCAGTACTTC.

This clonotype appeared a few times. The rearrangement joins TRBV28 to TRBJ2-6; unclear D gene. This CDR3 has 14 residues. Germline loops: CDR1 MDHEN, CDR2 SYDVKM. V lost 8 bases and J 0 bases, leaving 8 bases between the germline ends. As DNA, the CDR3 is TGTGCCAGCCGAGACACCTCTGGGGCCAACGTCCTGACTTTC. Its protein product is CASRDTSGANVLTF.

This clonotype was seen many times. CDR3 amino acids: CSAGRPAGLTYEQYF. DNA of the CDR3: TGCAGTGCTGGACGGCCAGCGGGATTAACCTACGAGCAGTACTTC. This rearrangement joins TRBV20-1 to TRBJ2-7; the match to TRBD2 covers 7 bases. The CDR3 is 15 amino acids. Germline CDR1 DFQATT, CDR2 SNEGSKA (reference sequence). With V trimmed by 5 bases and J by 2 bases, 12 bases remained unmatched.

This clonotype was counted only a few times. The CDR3 here is CASSDRDIPWTQYF. CDR3 nucleotide sequence: TGTGCCAGCAGTGATAGGGACATCCCATGGACCCAGTACTTC. The chain employs TRBV6-1 and TRBJ2-5; possibly TRBD1 for D (6 bases). CDR3 size: 14 residues. Germline lookup yields CDR1 MNHNS and CDR2 SASEGT. Trimming left V 3 bases short and J 7 bases short, with 15 bases between.

On this clonotype itself: A much larger clone differs by one base, so this may be a read error. The chain links TRBV6-1 to TRBJ1-4; D uncertain. Between the trimmed V and J ends, which lost 6 bases and 4 bases, there was a span of 3 bases. The germline gives CDR1 MNHNS, CDR2 SASEGT. This CDR3 has 11 amino acids. CDR3 sequence (DNA): TGTGCCAGCAGGGGTAATGAAAAACTGTTTTTT. The encoded protein is CASRGNEKLFF.

There are many counts of this clonotype. The V and J genes are TRBV12-3 or TRBV12-4 and TRBJ2-2; TRBD1 agrees at 8 bases. Trimming removed 6 bases from V and 7 bases from J; junction bases left unmatched: 7. The CDR3 covers 14 residues. CDR3 residues: CASSPDRGGGELFF. The CDR3 nucleotides are TGTGCCAGCAGCCCCGACAGGGGCGGCGGGGAGCTGTTTTTT.

This clonotype was recorded many times. This sequence joins TRBV28 and TRBJ1-2, with D maybe TRBD1 (5 bases). Trimming took off 6 bases at V and 0 bases at J, with 17 bases between the two ends. The CDR3 consists of 16 residues. The germline V gene has CDR1 MDHEN and CDR2 SYDVKM. This CDR3 reads CASSGSGRQPNYGYTF. The CDR3 DNA reads TGTGCCAGCAGCGGCTCGGGGCGGCAACCTAACTATGGCTACACCTTC.

Ten or more counts support this clonotype. This chain links TRBV7-9 with TRBJ2-3; 7 positions agree with TRBD2. Trimming cost V 5 bases and J 0 bases; bases outside gene matches: 14. CDR3 length equals 18 residues. Germline-derived CDR1 and CDR2 are SEHNR and FQNEAQ (reference sequence). CDR3 loop: CASSPPVGGKISTDTQYF. In DNA form, the CDR3 reads TGTGCCAGCAGCCCTCCTGTGGGAGGGAAAATTAGCACAGATACGCAGTATTTT.

This clonotype was counted only a few times. The rearrangement uses TRBV5-1 and TRBJ2-3, with D tentatively TRBD1 (5 bases). CDR1 is SGHRS and CDR2 is YFSETQ in the germline V gene. Between the trimmed V and J ends, which lost 0 bases and 2 bases, there was a span of 13 bases. The CDR3 is 16 amino acids. CDR3 residues: CASSLATDSATDTQYF. For the CDR3, the DNA is TGCGCCAGCAGCTTGGCCACAGACAGCGCCACAGATACGCAGTATTTT.

There are a few counts of this clonotype. The V gene is TRBV12-3 or TRBV12-4, the J gene TRBJ1-1, with 9 bases that match TRBD1. J lost 7 bases, V lost 2 bases, and 11 bases had no gene match. This CDR3 has 16 amino acids. The CDR3 DNA follows: TGTGCCAGCAGTTTAAAACCGGGACAGGGTGCGATTGAAGCTTTCTTT. Translated, it gives CASSLKPGQGAIEAFF.

At least ten counts were recorded for this clonotype. The V call is TRBV28, the J call TRBJ2-7; 7 nucleotides line up with TRBD1. CDR3 length: 16 amino acids. V gave up 0 bases and J gave up 2 bases; unmatched junction bases: 7. Per the germline V gene, CDR1 is MDHEN and CDR2 is SYDVKM. CDR3 in amino acids: CASSLWRIGTAYEQYF. CDR3 bases: TGTGCCAGCAGTTTATGGAGGATAGGGACAGCCTACGAGCAGTACTTC.

In this sample, this clonotype turned up many times. The chain links TRBV7-9 to TRBJ2-7, with 9 bases lining up with TRBD1. Germline V lookup: CDR1 SEHNR, CDR2 FQNEAQ (reference sequence). Trimming cost V 5 bases and J 6 bases; bases outside gene matches: 11. The CDR3 spans 15 residues. The CDR3 reads CASSPLGQGLIEQYF. The CDR3 DNA follows: TGTGCCAGCAGCCCCCTAGGACAGGGGCTCATCGAGCAGTACTTC.

This clonotype was observed many times. This chain uses TRBV6-2 or TRBV6-3 with TRBJ2-1; D unresolved. The CDR3 totals 16 residues. Germline V gives CDR1 MNHEY, CDR2 SVGEGT. V was shortened by 8 bases and J by 0 bases, with 17 bases between the two germline ends. This CDR3 is CASLMGFGSSYNEQFF. The CDR3 coding sequence is TGTGCCAGCCTCATGGGGTTCGGCAGCTCCTACAATGAGCAGTTCTTC.